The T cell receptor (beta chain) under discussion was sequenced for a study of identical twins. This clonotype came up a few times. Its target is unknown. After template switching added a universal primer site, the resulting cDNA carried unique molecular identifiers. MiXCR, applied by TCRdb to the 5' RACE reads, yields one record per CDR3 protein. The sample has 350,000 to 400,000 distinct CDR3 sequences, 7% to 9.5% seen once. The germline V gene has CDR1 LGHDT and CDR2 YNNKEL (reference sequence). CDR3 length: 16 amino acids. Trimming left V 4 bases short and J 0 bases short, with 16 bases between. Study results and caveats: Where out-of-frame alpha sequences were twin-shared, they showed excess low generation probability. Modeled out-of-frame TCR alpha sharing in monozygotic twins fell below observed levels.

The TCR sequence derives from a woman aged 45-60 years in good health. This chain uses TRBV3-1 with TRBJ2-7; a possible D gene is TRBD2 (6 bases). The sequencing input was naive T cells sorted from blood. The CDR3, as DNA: TGTGCCAGCAGCCGAGCGTTTGGGGGGTCCTCCTACGAGCAGTACTTC. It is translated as CASSRAFGGSSYEQYF.